Below, one T cell receptor beta chain is given with its context. The antigen remains undetermined. The entry originates in a study of cytomegalovirus exposure and HLA in healthy donors. Healthy individuals who donated bone marrow served as the donors. Use of 60 Vbeta and 13 Jbeta primers characterized the PCR. The table came from immunoSEQ multiplex PCR; TCRdb's copy has only in-frame clones and leaves some out. The table shows 200,000 to 300,000 clones, with just under 80% occurring only once. Findings of the study overall: Based on reports, TCR beta sequences accurately predicted HLA-A and HLA-B alleles for most subjects.

The source of this sequence is a boy younger than 18 in good health and CMV-seronegative. Material: PBMCs.

The CDR3 spells CSVAGSNYGYTF. As DNA, the CDR3 is TGCAGCGTTGCCGGGAGTAACTATGGCTACACCTTC. The genes are TRBV29-1 and TRBJ1-2; D remains unclear. V was cut by 4 bases and J by 1 base, with 7 bases left in between. Looked up from germline, CDR1 is SQVTM and CDR2 is ANQGSEA. The CDR3 consists of 12 residues.